This T cell receptor beta chain derives from a study of T-cell memory formation after mild COVID-19. In TCRdb, the 5' RACE reads were re-called with MiXCR into one record per CDR3 protein. Of about 57,000 distinct CDR3 sequences detected, roughly an eighth appear once; the ten largest clones hold 20% to 25%. Trimming took 3 bases from V and 1 from J, leaving 6 bases between them. The CDR3 runs 13 residues. Per germline, CDR1 DFQATT and CDR2 SNEGSKA (reference sequence). V and J are TRBV20-1 and TRBJ1-4; no clear D. The sequencing sample was made of PBMCs or a T cell subset sorted from them (not recorded which). The TCR was taken from a man aged 18 to 30 who had mild COVID-19 (a few samples of this study predate the infection). Cell type and time point are not known. The CDR3 spells CSASEGTNEKLFF. CDR3 nucleotides: TGCAGTGCTAGCGAAGGAACTAATGAAAAACTGTTTTTT.